A selection of T cell receptor beta chains follows, all from one sample in a study of cytomegalovirus exposure and HLA in healthy donors. Profiled with immunoSEQ multiplex PCR; TCRdb holds only in-frame clones, not every one. Among fewer than 130,000 clones, roughly 85% were seen once, and the ten largest hold approximately 2.8%. Sequencing used PBMCs. The receptor source for this set is a woman aged 40 to 49 in good health and CMV-seronegative. CDR3s include the opening cysteine and the closing phenylalanine or tryptophan. The D gene is left open where the match is weak. Clone sizes are given selectively: once, few, many, or a class where the clone is expanded.

V,length,D,J,size,CDR3,DNA
TRBV29-1,12,NA,TRBJ2-1,NA,CSVPRGALEQFF,TGCAGCGTCCCTAGAGGCGCTCTCGAGCAGTTCTTC
TRBV5-6,14,NA,TRBJ2-1,NA,CASSSWEPGDEQFF,TGTGCCAGCAGCTCCTGGGAACCAGGGGATGAGCAGTTCTTC
TRBV6-6,14,NA,TRBJ2-3,NA,CASRAFLSTDTQYF,TGTGCCAGCCGAGCGTTTCTCAGCACAGATACGCAGTATTTT
TRBV4-1,13,TRBD1,TRBJ1-1,NA,CASSRDRETEAFF,TGCGCCAGCAGCCGGGACAGGGAAACTGAAGCTTTCTTT
TRBV7-2,15,TRBD2,TRBJ2-3,NA,CASSLDRGGTDTQYF,TGTGCCAGCAGCTTGGACCGGGGGGGCACAGATACGCAGTATTTT
TRBV4-2,15,TRBD1,TRBJ1-6,NA,CASSPRRTGNSPLHF,TGTGCCAGCAGCCCTCGACGGACAGGGAACTCACCCCTCCACTTT
TRBV19,14,NA,TRBJ2-2,NA,CATKLPGSSGELFF,TGTGCCACTAAGCTGCCAGGATCGAGCGGGGAGCTGTTTTTT
TRBV28,13,NA,TRBJ1-1,few,CASSRQENTEAFF,TGTGCCAGCAGCAGACAGGAGAACACTGAAGCTTTCTTT
TRBV2,13,NA,TRBJ1-5,NA,CASRLYSNQPQHF,TGTGCCAGCAGACTCTATAGCAATCAGCCCCAGCATTTT
TRBV27,15,NA,TRBJ2-2,once,CADPYRVRDTGELFF,TGTGCCGACCCCTACAGGGTAAGGGACACCGGGGAGCTGTTTTTT
TRBV7-2,17,TRBD1,TRBJ1-3,NA,CASSQTGGSTSGNTIYF,TGTGCCAGCAGCCAGACAGGGGGATCCACCTCTGGAAACACCATATATTTT
TRBV5-4,15,TRBD1,TRBJ1-1,few,CASSWGGTGQTEAFF,TGTGCCAGCAGCTGGGGGGGGACAGGGCAAACTGAAGCTTTCTTT
TRBV19,15,NA,TRBJ1-5,once,CASSMRQDSNQPQHF,TGTGCCAGTAGTATGAGACAGGATAGCAATCAGCCCCAGCATTTT
TRBV12-5,13,NA,TRBJ2-3,NA,CASGLVGGDTQYF,TGTGCTAGTGGTTTGGTAGGGGGTGATACGCAGTATTTT
TRBV28,13,TRBD1,TRBJ1-5,NA,CASVGTGNQPQHF,TGTGCCAGCGTCGGGACAGGGAATCAGCCCCAGCATTTT
TRBV18,13,NA,TRBJ2-5,NA,CASSGTSGETQYF,TGTGCCAGCTCCGGGACCTCAGGGGAGACCCAATACTTC
TRBV19,15,TRBD2,TRBJ2-5,NA,CASSIGGRAWETQYF,TGTGCCAGTAGTATAGGAGGGAGGGCCTGGGAGACCCAGTACTTC
TRBV6-5,15,TRBD2,TRBJ2-7,NA,CASTSSGGFVYEQYF,TGTGCCAGCACCAGTAGCGGGGGGTTTGTCTACGAGCAGTACTTC
TRBV6-7,19,TRBD1,TRBJ1-5,NA,CASSYSSQGAVMGHQPQHF,TGTGCCAGCAGTTACTCGTCCCAGGGGGCGGTCATGGGTCATCAGCCCCAGCATTTT
TRBV19,13,NA,TRBJ2-1,few,CASSLYRYNEQFF,TGTGCCAGTAGCCTATATCGCTACAATGAGCAGTTCTTC
TRBV19,13,NA,TRBJ1-6,NA,CASSPGDNSPLHF,TGTGCCAGTAGTCCAGGGGACAATTCACCCCTCCACTTT
TRBV4-3,16,TRBD1,TRBJ2-3,NA,CASSQTGTGVTDTQYF,TGCGCCAGCAGCCAGACCGGGACAGGGGTCACAGATACGCAGTATTTT
TRBV27,15,NA,TRBJ2-3,NA,CASSLYGGGTDTQYF,TGTGCCAGCAGTTTATACGGCGGGGGCACAGATACGCAGTATTTT
TRBV4-3,14,NA,TRBJ2-1,few,CASSQGNSYNEQFF,TGCGCCAGCAGCCAGGGCAACTCCTACAATGAGCAGTTCTTC
TRBV11-2,13,NA,TRBJ2-7,NA,CASSATQGNEQYF,TGTGCCAGCAGCGCGACACAGGGAAACGAGCAGTACTTC
TRBV27,15,TRBD1,TRBJ1-2,few,CASSLQGAGVYGYTF,TGTGCCAGCAGTTTGCAGGGGGCGGGAGTCTATGGCTACACCTTC
TRBV7-2,15,NA,TRBJ2-5,NA,CASSLGLGGQETQYF,TGTGCCAGCAGCTTAGGCCTCGGGGGTCAAGAGACCCAGTACTTC
TRBV7-6,16,TRBD2,TRBJ2-4,NA,CASSPGLAGGKNIQYF,TGTGCCAGCAGTCCCGGACTAGCGGGGGGGAAAAACATTCAGTACTTC
TRBV5-1,13,NA,TRBJ2-1,NA,CASSLGEGNEQFF,TGCGCCAGCAGCTTGGGCGAGGGCAATGAGCAGTTCTTC
TRBV28,15,TRBD1,TRBJ1-5,NA,CASSLRTGGFRPQHF,TGTGCCAGCAGTTTACGGACAGGCGGGTTTCGGCCCCAGCATTTT
TRBV15,13,NA,TRBJ2-3,once,CATSREPTDTQYF,TGTGCCACCAGTCGGGAGCCTACAGATACGCAGTATTTT
TRBV4-1,17,TRBD1,TRBJ1-2,NA,CASSQDLGTGVIYGYTF,TGCGCCAGCAGCCAAGATCTCGGGACAGGGGTGATCTATGGCTACACCTTC
TRBV5-1,11,NA,TRBJ2-7,NA,CASSPDSEQYF,TGCGCCAGCAGCCCGGACAGCGAGCAGTACTTC
TRBV11-2,14,NA,TRBJ1-1,NA,CASSVGLIIPEAFF,TGTGCCAGCAGCGTTGGACTTATTATACCTGAAGCTTTCTTT
TRBV9,13,TRBD2,TRBJ2-7,NA,CASGAGVTYEQYF,TGTGCCAGCGGAGCGGGGGTTACCTACGAGCAGTACTTC
TRBV30,15,TRBD1,TRBJ1-4,NA,CAFSRTGGVREKLFF,TGTGCCTTCTCAAGGACAGGGGGCGTTCGGGAAAAACTGTTTTTT
TRBV19,15,NA,TRBJ2-7,NA,CASKSKGGGNYEQYF,TGTGCCAGTAAGAGTAAGGGGGGAGGGAACTACGAGCAGTACTTC
TRBV5-1,12,NA,TRBJ1-1,NA,CASTLGNTEAFF,TGCGCCAGTACCCTCGGGAACACTGAAGCTTTCTTT
TRBV7-2,16,NA,TRBJ2-7,NA,CASSDKTPPSSYEQYF,TGTGCCAGCAGTGATAAGACTCCCCCGAGCTCCTACGAGCAGTACTTC
TRBV5-4,14,NA,TRBJ2-7,few,CASSSPVGEAEQYF,TGTGCCAGCAGCTCGCCTGTCGGGGAGGCCGAGCAGTACTTC
TRBV6-1,15,TRBD1,TRBJ2-1,NA,CASSDVDRGYNEQFF,TGTGCCAGCAGCGACGTGGACAGGGGTTACAATGAGCAGTTCTTC
TRBV11-3,16,TRBD2,TRBJ2-7,once,CASSPGLAEASYEQYF,TGTGCCAGCAGCCCAGGACTAGCGGAAGCATCCTACGAGCAGTACTTC
TRBV7-9,16,TRBD1,TRBJ2-2,NA,CASRSSGTGSTGELFF,TGTGCCAGCAGATCGTCCGGGACAGGGTCCACCGGGGAGCTGTTTTTT
TRBV27,13,NA,TRBJ2-7,few,CASSFLSGYEQYF,TGTGCCAGCAGTTTTCTTTCGGGCTACGAGCAGTACTTC
TRBV9,16,NA,TRBJ1-1,NA,CASSSQARPAATEAFF,TGTGCCAGCAGCTCACAGGCCAGGCCGGCCGCGACTGAAGCTTTCTTT
TRBV7-9,14,TRBD1,TRBJ2-3,NA,CSSSFKGAGDTQYF,TGTTCCAGCAGCTTTAAGGGGGCCGGAGATACGCAGTATTTT
TRBV18,14,NA,TRBJ2-7,NA,CASSPEQGVHEQYF,TGTGCCAGCTCACCGGAACAGGGAGTCCACGAGCAGTACTTC
TRBV7-9,13,NA,TRBJ2-4,NA,CSSSPRFGGIQYF,TGTTCCAGCAGCCCTCGATTCGGTGGCATTCAGTACTTC
TRBV7-2,16,TRBD2,TRBJ2-7,NA,CASSLSLAGDPYEQYF,TGTGCCAGCAGCTTGTCGCTAGCGGGAGATCCCTACGAGCAGTACTTC
TRBV7-9,17,TRBD2,TRBJ2-1,NA,CASSSTSGGPTYNEQFF,TGTGCCAGCAGCTCGACTAGCGGGGGGCCCACCTACAATGAGCAGTTCTTC
TRBV7-2,15,TRBD1,TRBJ1-2,NA,CASSLGQAGNYGYTF,TGTGCCAGCAGCCTGGGACAGGCGGGAAACTATGGCTACACCTTC
TRBV28,15,TRBD1,TRBJ2-7,NA,CASRGSGQGAYEQYF,TGTGCCAGCAGGGGCTCCGGACAGGGGGCCTACGAGCAGTACTTC